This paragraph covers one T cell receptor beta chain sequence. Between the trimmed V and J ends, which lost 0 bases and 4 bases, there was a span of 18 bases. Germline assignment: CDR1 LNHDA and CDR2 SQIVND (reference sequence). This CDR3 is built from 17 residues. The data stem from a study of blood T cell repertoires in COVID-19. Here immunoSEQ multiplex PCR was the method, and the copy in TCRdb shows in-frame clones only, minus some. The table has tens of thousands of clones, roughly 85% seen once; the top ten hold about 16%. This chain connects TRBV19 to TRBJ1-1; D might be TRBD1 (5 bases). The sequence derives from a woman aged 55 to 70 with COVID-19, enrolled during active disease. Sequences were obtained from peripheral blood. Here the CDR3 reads CASSIDGASLSGTEAFF. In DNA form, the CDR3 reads TGTGCCAGTAGTATAGATGGGGCCAGTCTTAGTGGCACTGAAGCTTTCTTT.